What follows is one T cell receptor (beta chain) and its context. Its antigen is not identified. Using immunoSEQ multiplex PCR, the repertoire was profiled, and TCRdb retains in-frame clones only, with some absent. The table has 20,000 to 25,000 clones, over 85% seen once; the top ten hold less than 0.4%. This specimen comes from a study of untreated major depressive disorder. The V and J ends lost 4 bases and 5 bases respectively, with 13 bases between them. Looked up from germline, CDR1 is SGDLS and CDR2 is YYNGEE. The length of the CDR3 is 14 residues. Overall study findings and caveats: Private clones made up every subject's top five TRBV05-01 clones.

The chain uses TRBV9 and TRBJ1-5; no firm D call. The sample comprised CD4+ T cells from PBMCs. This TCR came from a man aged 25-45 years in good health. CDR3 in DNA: TGTGCCAGCAGCCTAGACGGTGCAGATCAGCCCCAGCATTTT. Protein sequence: CASSLDGADQPQHF.